These T cell receptor beta chains were read from a single sample in a study of T cells in tuberculosis. Sequencing used immunoSEQ multiplex PCR; TCRdb keeps in-frame clones, though not all of them. The table includes approximately 49,000 clones, 90% to 95% detected once. Sequencing used PBMCs, obtained at tuberculosis diagnosis. The receptors come from an adult with tuberculosis. Both conserved end residues are part of each CDR3. Fields, in order: D gene, J gene, V gene, clone size, CDR3 DNA, CDR3 protein. D genes are given only for firm matches. Not every row has a clone size; where given, it reads once, few, many or a size class.

D gene: TRBD2; J gene: TRBJ2-1; V gene: TRBV6-1; clone size: -; CDR3 DNA: TGTGCCAGCAGGGAAGATACTAGCGGGAGTAGTAATGGTGAGCAGTTCTTC; CDR3 protein: CASREDTSGSSNGEQFF
D gene: -; J gene: TRBJ1-1; V gene: TRBV5-6; clone size: -; CDR3 DNA: TGTGCCAGCAGCTTGCGCCAGTTAAATCCTGAAGCTTTCTTT; CDR3 protein: CASSLRQLNPEAFF
D gene: TRBD1; J gene: TRBJ2-5; V gene: TRBV28; clone size: -; CDR3 DNA: TGTGCCAGCAGTTTACAAAAGACAGGGGAAGAGACCCAGTACTTC; CDR3 protein: CASSLQKTGEETQYF
D gene: TRBD1; J gene: TRBJ1-1; V gene: TRBV4-3; clone size: -; CDR3 DNA: TGCGCCAGCAGCCACCTTGCACAGGGGGTGGCTGAAGCTTTCTTT; CDR3 protein: CASSHLAQGVAEAFF
D gene: TRBD2; J gene: TRBJ2-7; V gene: TRBV30; clone size: -; CDR3 DNA: TGTGCCTGGAGTTCCGGGACTAGCGGGAGGACCGGACCTTACGAGCAGTACTTC; CDR3 protein: CAWSSGTSGRTGPYEQYF
D gene: TRBD2; J gene: TRBJ2-2; V gene: TRBV5-1; clone size: -; CDR3 DNA: TGCGCCAGCGCCATAGCGGGCATGATCGCCGGGGAGCTGTTTTTT; CDR3 protein: CASAIAGMIAGELFF
D gene: -; J gene: TRBJ2-1; V gene: TRBV28; clone size: -; CDR3 DNA: TGTGCCAGCAGTCCCCAGTGGGAGCAGTTCTTC; CDR3 protein: CASSPQWEQFF
D gene: -; J gene: TRBJ1-2; V gene: TRBV9; clone size: -; CDR3 DNA: TGTGCCAGCAGCGTAGCTACCTCCCCAATATATGGCTACACCTTC; CDR3 protein: CASSVATSPIYGYTF
D gene: -; J gene: TRBJ2-7; V gene: TRBV4-1; clone size: -; CDR3 DNA: TGCGCCAGCAGCCAAGAACCCGCCGGAGCGCCCTACGAGCAGTACTTC; CDR3 protein: CASSQEPAGAPYEQYF
D gene: TRBD2; J gene: TRBJ2-2; V gene: TRBV9; clone size: -; CDR3 DNA: TGTGCCAGCAGCGTACCGGCCGGGACTAGCTTAACCGGGGAGCTGTTTTTT; CDR3 protein: CASSVPAGTSLTGELFF
D gene: TRBD1; J gene: TRBJ1-1; V gene: TRBV10-3; clone size: -; CDR3 DNA: TGTGCCATCAGTGATTATCAGGGGGCTGCGAACACTGAAGCTTTCTTT; CDR3 protein: CAISDYQGAANTEAFF
D gene: TRBD2; J gene: TRBJ2-1; V gene: TRBV5-1; clone size: -; CDR3 DNA: TGCGCCAGTAGTGGACTAGCTGCCAATGAGCAGTTCTTC; CDR3 protein: CASSGLAANEQFF
D gene: -; J gene: TRBJ2-5; V gene: TRBV6-6; clone size: -; CDR3 DNA: TGTGCCAGCAAGGGGGTTCAAGAGACCCAGTACTTC; CDR3 protein: CASKGVQETQYF
D gene: TRBD1; J gene: TRBJ2-7; V gene: TRBV10-3; clone size: -; CDR3 DNA: TGTGCCATCACCCCAACAGGGGGACGGGGTAACGAGCAGTACTTC; CDR3 protein: CAITPTGGRGNEQYF
D gene: -; J gene: TRBJ1-1; V gene: TRBV6-5; clone size: -; CDR3 DNA: TGTGCCAGCAGTTTCGGACAGATGAACACTGAAGCTTTCTTT; CDR3 protein: CASSFGQMNTEAFF
D gene: -; J gene: TRBJ2-5; V gene: TRBV15; clone size: once; CDR3 DNA: TGTGCCACCAGCAGAGATTTAGACCAGATAGGCGGGGAGACCCAGTACTTC; CDR3 protein: CATSRDLDQIGGETQYF
D gene: -; J gene: TRBJ1-2; V gene: TRBV28; clone size: once; CDR3 DNA: TGTGCCAGCAGTACAGGGATGCGAGGCTACACCTTC; CDR3 protein: CASSTGMRGYTF
D gene: TRBD1; J gene: TRBJ2-7; V gene: TRBV4-1; clone size: -; CDR3 DNA: TGCGCCAGCAGCGCGCAGACAGGGACCTCCTACGAGCAGTACTTC; CDR3 protein: CASSAQTGTSYEQYF